What follows describes a single T cell receptor (beta chain). This clone came up a few times. Its antigen specificity is not known. One base away there is no much larger clone; base qualities are not given. TCRbeta CDR3 regions were amplified from genomic DNA using the immunoSEQ Assay, a bias-controlled multiplex PCR. As for the original processing: Within the assay, amplification of reference gene primers was used to estimate how many nucleated cells each sample contained. Sequence reads were collapsed and filtered to measure the absolute abundance of every unique TCRbeta CDR3 rearrangement. Productive Simpson clonality was computed per sample as the square root of Simpson's diversity index over productive rearrangements. This is the immuneACCESS table as TCRdb keeps it, with only in-frame sequences that have V and J called. A part of the clones is gone; compared with another copy, unresolved V genes explain less than half, and the rest is unexplained. V and J calls and clone size follow that table, whereas D and trimming were derived from the DNA. This sample comprises tens of thousands of clones, around 90% of them detected only once. The top ten clones comprise about 0.4% of the sample.

These data originate in a study of blood T cell repertoires in COVID-19 (dated by TCRdb to the early 2020s). Context from the whole study: Samples covering the acute and convalescent phases of COVID-19 were provided by collaborators in the United States, Italy and Spain. The prospective study material was composed of cDNA or gDNA derived from T cells, B-cell-depleted T cells, or PBMCs. The dataset comprised deeply sampled blood TCRbeta repertoires from subjects exposed to, actively infected with, or recovered from COVID-19. A freely available public database, intended as a resource for researchers studying the immune response to SARS-CoV-2, is where the repertoires were released. The samples were drawn from the first 160 participants of the ongoing ImmuneRACE study and from more than 1,000 subjects provided by 6 global collaborators. The sample metadata nearly always contained a de-identified subject ID, COVID-19 status, age in years and sex. Where HLA class I and class II types were available, the types were taken from metadata supplied by the sample provider, not from assay-based typing. What the work shows at the level of the full study, not this receptor alone: How much clinical and demographic metadata was included differed by source and by participant, and the metadata was provided uncurated.

Cut back by 6 bases and 7 bases, the V and J ends lie 13 bases apart. The germline V gene specifies SGHAT as CDR1 and FQNNGV as CDR2. The CDR3 runs 14 residues from the cysteine to the phenylalanine. The CDR3 DNA has 42 bases and is translated from base 1. Collaborating institutions collected whole blood in K2EDTA tubes following their own protocols. For TCRbeta analysis, collaborator samples were shipped as frozen whole blood, as isolated PBMCs, or as DNA extracted from either sample type. The rearranged chain carries TRBV11-2 and TRBJ1-6; TRBD1 is a possible D gene, resting on 6 matching bases. The TCR originated in a human donor in a cohort sampled during active COVID-19. Source material: peripheral blood. The bases read TGTGCCAGCAGGAGGACAGAGAGGAATTCACCCCTCCACTTT. This yields the protein CASRRTERNSPLHF.